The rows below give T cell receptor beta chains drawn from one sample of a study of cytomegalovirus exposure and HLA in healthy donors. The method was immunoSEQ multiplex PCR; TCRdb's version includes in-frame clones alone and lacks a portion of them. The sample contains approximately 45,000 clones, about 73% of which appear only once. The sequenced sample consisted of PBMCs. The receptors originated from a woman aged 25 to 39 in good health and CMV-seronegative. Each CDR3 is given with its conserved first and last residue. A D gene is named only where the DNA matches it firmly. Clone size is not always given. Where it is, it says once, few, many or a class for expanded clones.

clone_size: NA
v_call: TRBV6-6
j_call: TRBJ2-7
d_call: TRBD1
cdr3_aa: CASSARGTGVHEQYF
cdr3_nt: TGTGCCAGCAGCGCCCGGGGGACAGGGGTCCACGAGCAGTACTTC

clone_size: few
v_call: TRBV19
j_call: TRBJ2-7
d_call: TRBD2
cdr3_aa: CASSIGLAGIYEQYF
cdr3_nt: TGTGCCAGTAGTATAGGACTAGCGGGCATCTACGAGCAGTACTTC

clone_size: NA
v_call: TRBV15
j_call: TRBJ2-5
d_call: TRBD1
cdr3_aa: CATSRVLQGAGETQYF
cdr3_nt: TGTGCCACCAGCAGAGTTCTACAGGGGGCGGGTGAGACCCAGTACTTC

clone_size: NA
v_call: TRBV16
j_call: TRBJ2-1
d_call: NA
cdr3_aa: CASSQSLNELVDEQFF
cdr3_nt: TGTGCCAGCAGCCAATCTCTAAATGAATTGGTCGATGAGCAGTTCTTC

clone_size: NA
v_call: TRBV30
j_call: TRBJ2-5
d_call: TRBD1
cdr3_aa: CAWGDRGFNLRGGTQYF
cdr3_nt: TGTGCCTGGGGGGACAGGGGTTTTAACCTCAGGGGGGGGACCCAGTACTTC

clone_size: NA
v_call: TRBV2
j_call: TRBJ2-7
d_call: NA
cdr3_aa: CASSDSYEQYF
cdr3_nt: TGTGCCAGCAGTGACAGCTACGAGCAGTACTTC

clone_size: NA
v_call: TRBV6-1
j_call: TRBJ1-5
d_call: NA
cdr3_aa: CASSVSQNQPQHF
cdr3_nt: TGTGCCAGCAGTGTTTCACAGAATCAGCCCCAGCATTTT

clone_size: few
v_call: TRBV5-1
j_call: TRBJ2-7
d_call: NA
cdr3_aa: CASSFNRFSYEQYF
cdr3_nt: TGCGCCAGCAGCTTCAACAGGTTTTCCTACGAGCAGTACTTC

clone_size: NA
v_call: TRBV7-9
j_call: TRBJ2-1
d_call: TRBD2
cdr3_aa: CASSPLAGGPDNEQFF
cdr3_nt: TGTGCCAGCAGCCCTCTAGCGGGGGGGCCGGATAATGAGCAGTTCTTC

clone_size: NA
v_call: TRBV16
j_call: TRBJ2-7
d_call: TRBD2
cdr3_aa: CASSRGGLGDEQYF
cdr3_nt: TGTGCCAGCAGTCGAGGGGGACTAGGAGACGAGCAGTACTTC

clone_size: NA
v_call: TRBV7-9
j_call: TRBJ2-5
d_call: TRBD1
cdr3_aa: CSYEQGYQTQYF
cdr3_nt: TGTTCCTATGAACAGGGGTATCAGACCCAGTACTTC

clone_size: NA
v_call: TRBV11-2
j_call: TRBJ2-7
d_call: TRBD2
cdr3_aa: CATKVTGGAYEQYF
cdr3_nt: TGTGCCACCAAGGTTACGGGAGGGGCCTACGAGCAGTACTTC

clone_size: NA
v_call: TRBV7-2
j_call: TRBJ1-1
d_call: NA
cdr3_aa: CASTLGGGGTTEAFF
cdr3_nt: TGTGCCAGCACCTTGGGCGGGGGCGGGACGACTGAAGCTTTCTTT

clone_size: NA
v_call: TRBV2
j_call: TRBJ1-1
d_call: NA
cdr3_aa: CASSEALRQSNTEAFF
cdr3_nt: TGTGCCAGCAGTGAAGCGCTTCGACAGTCGAACACTGAAGCTTTCTTT

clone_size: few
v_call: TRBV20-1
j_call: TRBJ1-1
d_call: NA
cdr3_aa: CSASPSAEAFF
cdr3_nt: TGCAGTGCTAGTCCTTCGGCTGAAGCTTTCTTT

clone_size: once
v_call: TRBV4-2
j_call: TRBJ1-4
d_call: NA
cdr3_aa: CASSQYTGRNEKLFF
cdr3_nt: TGTGCCAGCAGCCAATACACAGGGAGAAATGAAAAACTGTTTTTT

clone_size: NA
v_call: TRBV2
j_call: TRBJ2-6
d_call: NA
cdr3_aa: CASTLQGGVSGANVLTF
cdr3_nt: TGTGCCAGCACTTTACAGGGAGGGGTCTCTGGGGCCAACGTCCTGACTTTC

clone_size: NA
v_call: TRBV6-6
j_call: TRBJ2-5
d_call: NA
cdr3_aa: CASRRDHQETQYF
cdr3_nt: TGTGCCAGCAGGCGGGACCACCAAGAGACCCAGTACTTC

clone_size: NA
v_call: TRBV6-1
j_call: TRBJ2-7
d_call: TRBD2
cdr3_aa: CASRLAGKYEQYF
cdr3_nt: TGTGCCAGCAGACTAGCGGGAAAGTACGAGCAGTACTTC

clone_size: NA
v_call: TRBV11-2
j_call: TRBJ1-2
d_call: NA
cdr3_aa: CASSLGRDGVGGYTF
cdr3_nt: TGTGCCAGCAGCTTAGGGAGGGATGGTGTCGGGGGCTACACCTTC

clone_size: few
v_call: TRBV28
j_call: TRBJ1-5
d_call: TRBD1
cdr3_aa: CASSGIRDREQYSNQPQHF
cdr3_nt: TGTGCCAGCAGTGGCATCCGGGACAGGGAACAGTATAGCAATCAGCCCCAGCATTTT

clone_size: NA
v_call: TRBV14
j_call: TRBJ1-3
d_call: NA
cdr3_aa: CASSHRLGASGNTIYF
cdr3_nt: TGTGCCAGCAGCCATCGTCTAGGCGCCTCTGGAAACACCATATATTTT